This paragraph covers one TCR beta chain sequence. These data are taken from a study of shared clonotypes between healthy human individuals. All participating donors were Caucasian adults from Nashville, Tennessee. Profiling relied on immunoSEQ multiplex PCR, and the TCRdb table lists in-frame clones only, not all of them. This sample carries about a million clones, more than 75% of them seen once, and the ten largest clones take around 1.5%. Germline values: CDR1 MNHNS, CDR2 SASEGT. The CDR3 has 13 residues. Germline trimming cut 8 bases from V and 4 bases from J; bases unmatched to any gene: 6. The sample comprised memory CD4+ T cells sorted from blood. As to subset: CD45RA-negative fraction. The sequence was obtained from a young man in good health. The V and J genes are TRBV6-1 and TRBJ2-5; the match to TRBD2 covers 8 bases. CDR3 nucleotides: TGTGCCAGCCACCACAGCGGGGGAGAGACCCAGTACTTC. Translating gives CASHHSGGETQYF.